One T cell receptor (beta chain) is described in this entry. This CDR3 has 15 residues. The V gene end was trimmed by 5 bases and the J gene end by 6 bases; junction bases not matched to a gene: 6. Germline CDR1 and CDR2: SGHRS and YFSETQ. These data belong to a study of CD8 T cells in Susac syndrome. Random hexamers were used to reverse transcribe an amount of about 0.5 to 1 ug RNA. Across 54 Vbeta and 13 Jbeta, TCR beta CDR3 was amplified with immunoSEQ multiplex PCR. One entry per CDR3 protein results from TCRdb running MiXCR on the immunoSEQ multiplex PCR reads. The sample lists some 100,000 distinct CDR3 sequences, about 90% occurring once.

The J gene is TRBJ2-1, the V gene TRBV5-1, with 12 bases matching TRBD2. This sequence was found in a human donor in good health. Sequencing was performed on CD4+ T cells from PBMCs. In DNA form, the CDR3 reads TGCGCCAGCAGGGTACTAGCGGGAGGTGGCAATGAGCAGTTCTTC. Amino acids: CASRVLAGGGNEQFF.